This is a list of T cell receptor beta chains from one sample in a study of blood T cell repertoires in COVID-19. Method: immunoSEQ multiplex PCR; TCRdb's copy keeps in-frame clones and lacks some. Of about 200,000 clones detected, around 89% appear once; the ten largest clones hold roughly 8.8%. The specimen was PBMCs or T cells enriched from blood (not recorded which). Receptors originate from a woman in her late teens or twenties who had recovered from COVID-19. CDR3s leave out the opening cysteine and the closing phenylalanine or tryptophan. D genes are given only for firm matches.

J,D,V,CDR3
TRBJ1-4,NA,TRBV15,ATSRAAGVHEKLF
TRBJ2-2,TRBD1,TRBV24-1,ATSDWSRGLGTLGELF
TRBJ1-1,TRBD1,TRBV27,ASSQITGGAGTEAF
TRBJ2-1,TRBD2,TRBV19,ASSPLRSGGYNEQF
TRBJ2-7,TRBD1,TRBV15,ATSRATGGTSYEQY
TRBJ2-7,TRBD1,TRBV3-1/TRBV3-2,ASSYDRGPEQY
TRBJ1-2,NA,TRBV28,ASSLSVGYT
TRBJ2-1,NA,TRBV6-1,ASSEWELSSYNEQF
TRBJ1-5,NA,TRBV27,ASSERSNQPQH
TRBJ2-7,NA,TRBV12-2,ASRDRTDEQY
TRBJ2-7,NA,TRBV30,AWSGSGWSSYEQY
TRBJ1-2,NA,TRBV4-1,ASSQLDRSSLYGYT
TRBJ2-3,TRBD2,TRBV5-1,ASSLAWAGGVDTQY
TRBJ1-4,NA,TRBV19,ASSRNGGVLNEKLF
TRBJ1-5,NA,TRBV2,ASRSRDTLDQPQH